Following are 21 T cell receptor beta chains from one sample sequenced in a study of blood T cell repertoires in COVID-19. The data were produced by immunoSEQ multiplex PCR, yet TCRdb's version contains in-frame clones alone and is incomplete. The sample records roughly 110,000 clones, 70% to 80% being singletons. Sequencing used peripheral blood. The receptors shown here come from a man at least 80 years old with COVID-19, enrolled during active disease.

The chain couples TRBV29-1 to TRBJ2-3; D is possibly TRBD1 (5 bases). V shed 6 bases and J shed 2 bases, with 9 bases lying between them. Germline V gene sequence: CDR1 SQVTM, CDR2 ANQGSEA. The CDR3 extends over 12 amino acids. The CDR3 DNA follows: TGCAGCGTAGACAGTCTCACAGATACGCAGTATTTT. Its protein product is CSVDSLTDTQYF.

The V gene is TRBV10-3, the J gene TRBJ2-5; the match to TRBD1 covers 7 bases. This CDR3 comprises 14 residues. The germline CDR1 and CDR2 sequences are ENHRY and SYGVKD. V dropped 6 bases and J dropped 1; count of bases not matched to a gene: 5. The CDR3 loop reads CAIRKDRSQETQYF. CDR3 nucleotides: TGTGCCATCAGGAAGGACAGGAGCCAAGAGACCCAGTACTTC.

This chain links TRBV7-2 with TRBJ2-7; 12 positions match TRBD1. The germline CDR1 and CDR2 sequences are SGHTA and FQGNSA. V was clipped by 8 bases and J by 6 bases; unmatched bases: 5. The CDR3 is 13 amino acids. CDR3 protein: CASGGDRGREQYF. CDR3 in DNA: TGTGCCAGCGGCGGGGACAGGGGGCGCGAGCAGTACTTC.

The V gene is TRBV7-9, the J gene TRBJ2-1; D unresolved. Germline V gene sequence: CDR1 SEHNR, CDR2 FQNEAQ (reference sequence). Trimming took 2 bases from V and 9 from J, leaving 8 bases between them. The CDR3 is 12 amino acids. The CDR3 protein is CASSLFLSEQFF. The CDR3 DNA is TGTGCCAGCAGCTTATTCTTGAGTGAGCAGTTCTTC.

This clone was picked up one time. The CDR3 DNA follows: TGCAGTGCTAGTAGTGAGGAGGGGATCTGGCAGCCCCAGCATTTT. Translation gives CSASSEEGIWQPQHF. This chain connects TRBV20-1 to TRBJ1-5; weak D call: TRBD1 (5 bases). Deletions cut 3 bases from V and 7 bases from J, with 19 bases between. This CDR3 has 15 residues. Germline-derived CDR1 and CDR2 are DFQATT and SNEGSKA (reference sequence).

The chain combines TRBV19 with TRBJ1-5, with TRBD1 matching 10 bases. Germline V gene lookup returns CDR1 LNHDA and CDR2 SQIVND (reference sequence). V was pared by 5 bases and J by 4 bases, with 5 bases of the junction left unmatched. The CDR3 sequence is 15 residues long. CDR3 sequence (DNA): TGTGCCAGTAGTGACAGGGGGCGCGAAAATCAGCCCCAGCATTTT. It is translated as CASSDRGRENQPQHF.

V gene TRBV7-2 combines with J gene TRBJ2-2; TRBD1 agrees at 10 bases. CDR1 is SGHTA and CDR2 is FQGNSA in the germline V gene. This CDR3 has 15 amino acids. Losses at the gene ends were 5 bases for V and 5 bases for J; bases not matched to a gene: 5. The CDR3 loop is CASSRRQGATGELFF. The CDR3 nucleotides read TGTGCCAGCAGCAGACGACAGGGGGCTACCGGGGAGCTGTTTTTT.

This rearrangement joins TRBV25-1 to TRBJ2-2, with D possibly being TRBD1 (6 bases). This CDR3 is 17 amino acids long. Between the trimmed V and J ends, which lost 1 base and 4 bases, there was a span of 16 bases. Germline CDR1 and CDR2: MGHDK and SYGVNS. CDR3 in amino acids: CASSEWGTGSGTGELFF. DNA of the CDR3: TGTGCCAGCAGTGAATGGGGAACAGGGTCGGGCACCGGGGAGCTGTTTTTT.

The rearrangement joins TRBV5-1 to TRBJ1-2; 8 bases agree with TRBD1. Germline assignment: CDR1 SGHRS and CDR2 YFSETQ. The CDR3 covers 14 residues. V lost 4 bases and J lost 8; bases outside the gene matches: 10. This CDR3 reads CASSTGQGPEGYTF. For the CDR3, the DNA is TGCGCCAGCAGCACAGGACAGGGCCCGGAGGGCTACACCTTC. The variable domain in full, with the rest retrieved from reference TRBV5-1 and TRBJ1-2, is KAGVTQTPRYLIKTRGQQVTLSCSPISGHRSVSWYQQTPGQGLQFLFEYFSETQRNKGNFPGRFSGRQFSNSRSEMNVSTLELGDSALYLCASSTGQGPEGYTFGSGTRLTVV.

This clone was seen only once. This sequence joins TRBV10-3 and TRBJ1-1; D might be TRBD1 (6 bases). The CDR3 runs to 14 residues. From germline, CDR1 is ENHRY and CDR2 SYGVKD. Trimming stripped 0 bases from V and 5 bases from J, with 10 bases between. CDR3 region: CAISESRQGTEAFF. In DNA, the CDR3 is TGTGCCATCAGTGAGTCGCGTCAGGGGACTGAAGCTTTCTTT.

This chain links TRBV2 with TRBJ2-2; D not resolved. CDR1 SNHLY and CDR2 FYNNEI come from the germline V gene. The V end lost 4 bases, the J end lost 6 bases, and 3 bases lay between the germline ends. This CDR3 contains 11 residues. The CDR3 sequence: CASSAAGELFF. CDR3 DNA: TGTGCCAGCAGTGCTGCCGGGGAGCTGTTTTTT.

This chain joins TRBV9 and TRBJ2-7; 11 bases fit TRBD2. In germline, CDR1 is SGDLS, CDR2 YYNGEE. The CDR3 extends over 16 amino acids. V lost 0 bases, J lost 2 bases, and 4 bases stayed unmatched. The DNA of the CDR3 is TGTGCCAGCAGCGTAGACACTAGCGGGAGCCCCTACGAGCAGTACTTC. Protein sequence: CASSVDTSGSPYEQYF.

This chain links TRBV30 with TRBJ1-5; D is possibly TRBD1 (6 bases). The CDR3 consists of 15 residues. The V end was cut by 5 bases, the J end by 9 bases, with 23 bases between. Per germline, CDR1 GTSNPN and CDR2 SVGIG (reference sequence). The CDR3 is CAWSNSPGQSGPQHF. CDR3 DNA: TGTGCCTGGTCTAACTCTCCGGGACAATCGGGGCCCCAGCATTTT.

In its sample, this clone was seen a few times. V gene TRBV6-2 or TRBV6-3 combines with J gene TRBJ2-5; 8 bases are shared with TRBD1. Germline V lookup: CDR1 MNHEY, CDR2 SVGEGT. The CDR3 loop spans 14 amino acids. J gave up 5 bases and V 5 bases, and 7 bases lay outside the gene matches. The CDR3 nucleotides read TGTGCCAGCAGTCGACAGGGACAGGAGGAGACCCAGTACTTC. It yields the protein CASSRQGQEETQYF.

V gene TRBV7-9 combines with J gene TRBJ2-1; D is undetermined. The CDR3 consists of 16 residues. Trimming stripped 4 bases from V and 2 bases from J, with 15 bases between. The germline CDR1 and CDR2 sequences are SEHNR and FQNEAQ (reference sequence). CDR3 in DNA: TGTGCCAGCAGCTCGCCGACTGCCGAAACCTACAATGAGCAGTTCTTC. Encoded protein: CASSSPTAETYNEQFF.

The chain uses TRBV10-3 and TRBJ1-1, with TRBD1 matching 8 bases. The germline V gene encodes CDR1 ENHRY and CDR2 SYGVKD. The CDR3 sequence is 15 residues long. The V segment lost 4 bases and the J segment 0 bases; nucleotides outside the gene matches: 4. CDR3 sequence (DNA): TGTGCCATCAGTGGCCACAGGGGGGTGAACACTGAAGCTTTCTTT. Amino acids: CAISGHRGVNTEAFF.

This sequence joins TRBV19 and TRBJ2-7, with TRBD1 matching over 7 bases. Germline CDR1 is LNHDA and CDR2 is SQIVND (reference sequence). The CDR3 extends over 14 amino acids. Trimming at V came to 5 bases and at J to 1 base, leaving 5 bases not matched to a gene. The CDR3 DNA sequence: TGTGCCAGTAGTCCTAGGGACAGTTCCTACGAGCAGTACTTC. This codes for CASSPRDSSYEQYF.

As for this clone: Other DNA sequences of this sample code for an identical CDR3. This chain connects TRBV18 to TRBJ1-5; D possibly corresponds to TRBD1 (5 bases). The V end lost 0 bases, the J end lost 2 bases, and 8 bases lay between the germline ends. CDR1 is KGHSH and CDR2 is LQKENI in the germline V gene. The CDR3 runs 15 residues. CDR3 in amino acids: CASSPPGLGNQPQHF. The CDR3 DNA sequence: TGTGCCAGCTCACCACCGGGGCTGGGCAATCAGCCCCAGCATTTT. The complete variable domain, with remaining parts taken from reference TRBV18 and TRBJ1-5, reads NAGVMQNPRHLVRRRGQEARLRCSPMKGHSHVYWYRQLPEEGLKFMVYLQKENIIDESGMPKERFSAEFPKEGPSILRIQQVVRGDSAAYFCASSPPGLGNQPQHFGDGTRLSIL.

This clone was counted a few times. The chain carries TRBV7-9 and TRBJ2-7; D might be TRBD1 (6 bases). This CDR3 has 11 amino acids. Germline V gene sequence: CDR1 SEHNR, CDR2 FQNEAQ (reference sequence). V lost 4 bases to trimming and J lost 6 bases, with 7 bases between them. The CDR3, as DNA: TGTGCCAGCAGCTCAGGGGTCGAGCAGTACTTC. Its protein product is CASSSGVEQYF.

Here the CDR3 DNA reads TGCGCCAGCAGCTTGGACGGCGGGACCGCTACCTACGAGCAGTACTTC. The encoded protein is CASSLDGGTATYEQYF. The chain has TRBV5-1 and TRBJ2-7; a weak D match, TRBD2 (6 bases). Trimming took off 0 bases at V and 2 bases at J, with 15 bases between the two ends. CDR3 length equals 16 residues. CDR1 is SGHRS and CDR2 is YFSETQ in the germline V gene.

This chain uses TRBV23-1 with TRBJ1-4, with no clear D. TRBV23-1 belongs to the ORF category, with a function that is uncertain. V gave up 2 bases and J gave up 5 bases, with 6 bases separating them. The CDR3 has 13 residues. The CDR3 protein is CASSQPENEKLFF. CDR3 in DNA: TGCGCCAGCAGTCAACCGGAGAATGAAAAACTGTTTTTT.